The 5 T cell receptor beta chains presented below share a single source sample, sequenced in a study of CD8+CD57+ T cells in acquired aplastic anemia (dated by TCRdb to the late 2010s). The instrument was an Illumina HiSeq 2000. TCR beta VDJ combination and CDR3 sequence profiling used genomic DNA as the template. TCRdb itself trimmed the public reads at Q25 with fastp, ran MiXCR and retained productive beta chains. Entries that share a CDR3 protein sequence are merged under the most common genes and DNA. This sample has about 420,000 distinct CDR3 sequences in its table, and 65% to 75% of those were observed once. The top ten constitute approximately 3.8% of the sample. Sequencing input: sorted CD4+, CD8+, or CD8+CD57+ T cells (not recorded which) from PBMCs. The receptors shown here come from a human donor in good health, serving as a control.

With respect to this clonotype: At one boundary the junction diverges from the germline segment, which might be a read error. The CDR3 spells CASGLPMGLYNEQSF. DNA for the CDR3: TGTGCTAGTGGTTTGCCTATGGGACTATACAATGAGCAGTCCTTC. This chain links TRBV12-5 with TRBJ2-1; 7 bases agree with TRBD2. Germline V gives CDR1 LGHNT, CDR2 FRNRAP. The CDR3 runs to 15 residues. The full variable domain, in which reference TRBV12-5 and TRBJ2-1 provide the parts outside the CDR3, is DARVTQTPRHKVTEMGQEVTMRCQPILGHNTVFWYRQTMMQGLELLAYFRNRAPLDDSGMPKDRFSAEMPDATLATLKIQPSEPRDSAVYFCASGLPMGLYNEQSFGPGTRLTVL.

This clonotype has a count of ten or more. The chain combines TRBV19 with TRBJ1-6; 7 nucleotides agree with TRBD1. The CDR3 runs 16 residues. The trim removed 3 bases at V and 9 bases at J, leaving 11 bases unmatched. Per the germline V gene, CDR1 is LNHDA and CDR2 is SQIVND (reference sequence). CDR3 in amino acids: CASSMPRRQGFSPLHF. The DNA for the CDR3 is TGTGCCAGTAGTATGCCCCGGAGACAGGGTTTTTCACCCCTCCACTTT.

The V gene is TRBV7-2, the J gene TRBJ1-5; D unclear. CDR1 is SGHTA and CDR2 is FQGNSA in the germline V gene. The length of the CDR3 is 15 residues. The V and J ends lost 3 bases and 16 bases respectively, with 25 bases between them. The CDR3 here is CASSFARYQEQPHHF. CDR3 coding DNA: TGTGCCAGCAGCTTTGCGAGGTACCAAGAGCAGCCGCACCATTTT.

The table lists this clonotype with many counts. The genes are TRBV18 and TRBJ2-7; possibly TRBD2 for D (5 bases). The CDR3 totals 14 residues. Trimming shortened V by 8 bases and J by 4 bases, and 18 bases separated the two germline ends. CDR1 is KGHSH and CDR2 is LQKENI in the germline V gene. CDR3 sequence: CASLSTAERYEQYF. The CDR3 coding sequence is TGTGCCAGCCTATCAACAGCGGAGAGGTACGAGCAGTACTTC. Supplemented by reference TRBV18 and TRBJ2-7, the full variable domain reads NAGVMQNPRHLVRRRGQEARLRCSPMKGHSHVYWYRQLPEEGLKFMVYLQKENIIDESGMPKERFSAEFPKEGPSILRIQQVVRGDSAAYFCASLSTAERYEQYFGPGTRLTVT.

The count of this clonotype is one. A junction end diverges from the germline sequence, so it may reflect a read error. The chain combines TRBV10-3 with TRBJ1-3, with unresolved D. The CDR3 totals 15 residues. CDR1 and CDR2 (germline): ENHRY, SYGVKD. The CDR3 DNA reads TGTGCCATCAGTGAGACCGGGGAGAGAGCAAACCCCATCTATTTT. It specifies CAISETGERANPIYF.